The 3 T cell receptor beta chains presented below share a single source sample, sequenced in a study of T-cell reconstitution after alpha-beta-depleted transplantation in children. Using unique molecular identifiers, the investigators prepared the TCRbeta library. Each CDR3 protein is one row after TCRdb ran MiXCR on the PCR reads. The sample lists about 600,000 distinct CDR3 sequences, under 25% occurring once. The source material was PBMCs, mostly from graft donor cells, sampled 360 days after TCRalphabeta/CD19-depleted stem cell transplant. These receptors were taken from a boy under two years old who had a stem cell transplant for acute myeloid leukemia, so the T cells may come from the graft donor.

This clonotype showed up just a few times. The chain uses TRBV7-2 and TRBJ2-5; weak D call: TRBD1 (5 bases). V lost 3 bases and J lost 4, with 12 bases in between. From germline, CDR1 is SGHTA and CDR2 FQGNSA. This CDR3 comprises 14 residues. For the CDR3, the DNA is TGTGCCAGCAGCTTGTGGCAGGGCGGAGAGACCCAGTACTTC. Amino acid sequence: CASSLWQGGETQYF.

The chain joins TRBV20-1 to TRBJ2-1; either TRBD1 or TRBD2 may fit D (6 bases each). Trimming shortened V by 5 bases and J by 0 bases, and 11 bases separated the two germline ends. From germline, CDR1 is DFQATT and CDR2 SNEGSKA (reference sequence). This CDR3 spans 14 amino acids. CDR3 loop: CSADRGVSYNEQFF. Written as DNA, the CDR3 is TGCAGTGCTGATAGGGGGGTCTCCTACAATGAGCAGTTCTTC.

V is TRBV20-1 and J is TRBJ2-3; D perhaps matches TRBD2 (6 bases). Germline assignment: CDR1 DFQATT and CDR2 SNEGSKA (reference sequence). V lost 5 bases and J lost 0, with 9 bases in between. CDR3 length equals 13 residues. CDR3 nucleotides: TGCAGTGCTGGGGGACTGAGCACAGATACGCAGTATTTT. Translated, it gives CSAGGLSTDTQYF.